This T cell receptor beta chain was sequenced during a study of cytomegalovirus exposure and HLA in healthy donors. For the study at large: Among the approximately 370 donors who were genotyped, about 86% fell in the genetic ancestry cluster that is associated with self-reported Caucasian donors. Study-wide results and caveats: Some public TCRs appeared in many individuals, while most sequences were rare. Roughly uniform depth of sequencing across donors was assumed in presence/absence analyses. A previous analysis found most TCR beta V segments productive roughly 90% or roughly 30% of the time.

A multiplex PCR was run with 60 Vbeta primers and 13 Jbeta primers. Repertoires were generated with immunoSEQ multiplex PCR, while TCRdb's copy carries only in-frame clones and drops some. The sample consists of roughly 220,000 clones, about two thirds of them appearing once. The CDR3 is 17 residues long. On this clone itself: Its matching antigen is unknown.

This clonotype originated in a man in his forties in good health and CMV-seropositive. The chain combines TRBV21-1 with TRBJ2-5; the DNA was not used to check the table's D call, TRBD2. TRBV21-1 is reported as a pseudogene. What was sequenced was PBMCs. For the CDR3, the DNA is TGTGCCAGCAGCGGGGAAAGCGGGGGGGCGTATGAGGAGACCCAGTACTTC. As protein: CASSGESGGAYEETQYF.